The 25 T cell receptor beta chains below come from one sample, sequenced in a study of early T cells in non-severe SARS-CoV-2 infection. MiXCR was run by TCRdb on the 5' RACE reads, yielding one entry per CDR3 protein. The sample holds around 31,000 distinct CDR3 sequences, 9.5% to 10% seen once. Sequenced: whole blood. The receptors stem from an adult who was a healthcare worker with PCR-confirmed SARS-CoV-2 infection or an uninfected control (not recorded which).

In its sample, this clonotype was seen many times. In nucleotides, the CDR3 is TGTGCCAGCAGCGCAGGGAACAACCAAGAGACCCAGTACTTC. It translates to CASSAGNNQETQYF. The chain has TRBV7-3 and TRBJ2-5, with D possibly being TRBD1 (5 bases). This CDR3 spans 14 amino acids. With 5 bases removed from V and 0 bases from J, the gap between germline ends came to 10 bases. In germline, CDR1 is SGHTA, CDR2 FQGTGA.

This chain links TRBV7-2 with TRBJ2-3; no clear D. The CDR3 has 13 residues. Germline V CDR1 and CDR2: SGHTA, FQGNSA. V was clipped by 5 bases and J by 3 bases, with 9 bases between them. The CDR3 region has the DNA TGTGCCAGCAGCAACCCCCGGACAGATACGCAGTATTTT. Protein product: CASSNPRTDTQYF.

The chain is built from TRBV9 and TRBJ1-2; 8 bases are shared with TRBD1. CDR3 length: 16 amino acids. The V and J ends lost 0 bases and 8 bases, in that order; junction bases with no gene match: 12. Germline values: CDR1 SGDLS, CDR2 YYNGEE. The CDR3 nucleotides are TGTGCCAGCAGCGTAGACTCAGGACAGGGAATGGGAGGCTACACCTTC. It specifies CASSVDSGQGMGGYTF.

There are many counts of this clonotype. V gene TRBV12-3 or TRBV12-4 combines with J gene TRBJ1-3; D call uncertain. V lost 6 bases, J lost 3 bases, and 12 bases lay in between. The CDR3 covers 14 residues. In nucleotides, the CDR3 is TGTGCCAGCAGGGGGAACCTGGGTGGAAACACCATATATTTT. Its protein is CASRGNLGGNTIYF.

The table lists this clonotype with many counts. This chain joins TRBV20-1 and TRBJ2-3; D remains unclear. There are 10 residues in the CDR3. Germline values: CDR1 DFQATT, CDR2 SNEGSKA (reference sequence). Between the trimmed V and J ends, which lost 0 bases and 5 bases, there was a span of 0 bases. The CDR3 nucleotides read TGCAGTGCTAGAGAAGATACGCAGTATTTT. Protein sequence: CSAREDTQYF.

This clonotype was seen at least ten times. The chain carries TRBV20-1 and TRBJ2-7, with TRBD2 matching 8 bases. Unmatched junction bases numbered 8, after V lost 5 bases and J lost 5 bases. The CDR3 consists of 13 residues. CDR1 is DFQATT, CDR2 SNEGSKA, per germline (reference sequence). The chain's CDR3 is CSARLAGRDEQYF. The CDR3 DNA sequence: TGCAGTGCTCGCTTAGCGGGGCGGGACGAGCAGTACTTC.

This clonotype was detected many times. This chain links TRBV12-3 or TRBV12-4 with TRBJ2-5, with no clear D. The CDR3 runs 11 residues. V lost 7 bases, J lost 3 bases, and 6 bases lay in between. The CDR3 nucleotides read TGTGCCAGCACCTTGGAAGAGACCCAGTACTTC. Translating gives CASTLEETQYF.

This clonotype was picked up a small number of times. The V and J genes are TRBV29-1 and TRBJ1-1, with D possibly being TRBD1 (5 bases). Trimming took off 4 bases at V and 1 base at J, with 16 bases between the two ends. From germline, CDR1 is SQVTM and CDR2 ANQGSEA. The CDR3 runs 15 residues. The CDR3: CSVAATDNPNTEAFF. Here the CDR3 DNA reads TGCAGCGTTGCAGCGACAGACAACCCGAACACTGAAGCTTTCTTT.

This clonotype was counted at least ten times. This rearrangement joins TRBV18 to TRBJ2-1; weak D call: TRBD1 (6 bases). V lost 1 base to trimming and J lost 8 bases, with 9 bases between them. Germline lookup yields CDR1 KGHSH and CDR2 LQKENI. The CDR3 consists of 13 residues. This chain's CDR3 is CASSPLAGDEQFF. The CDR3 coding sequence is TGTGCCAGCTCACCACTCGCAGGGGATGAGCAGTTCTTC.

This clonotype has only one observation. The J gene is TRBJ2-1, the V gene TRBV30, with D perhaps TRBD1 or TRBD2 (5 bases each). Germline V gene data show CDR1 as GTSNPN and CDR2 as SVGIG (reference sequence). There are 12 residues in the CDR3. Trimming cost V 7 bases and J 8 bases, with 15 bases left between them. The chain's CDR3 is CASGRSIDEQFF. In nucleotides, the CDR3 is TGTGCCTCGGGACGATCGATCGATGAGCAGTTCTTC.

There are a few counts of this clonotype. The chain links TRBV13 to TRBJ2-7; D uncertain. V lost 0 bases and J 5 bases, leaving 14 bases between the germline ends. The CDR3 loop spans 15 amino acids. Germline V gives CDR1 PRHDT, CDR2 FYEKMQ (reference sequence). The CDR3 here is CASSLGSLGADEQYF. The CDR3 DNA is TGTGCCAGCAGCTTAGGGAGTTTGGGCGCTGACGAGCAGTACTTC.

This clonotype was observed at least ten times. The chain recombines TRBV7-9 with TRBJ1-1, with a weak D call TRBD1 (6 bases). CDR1 SEHNR and CDR2 FQNEAQ come from the germline V gene (reference sequence). Trimming stripped 5 bases from V and 5 bases from J, with 15 bases between. This CDR3 is built from 14 residues. This chain's CDR3 is CASSHPLRGTEAFF. CDR3 nucleotide sequence: TGTGCCAGCAGCCACCCTTTGAGGGGGACTGAAGCTTTCTTT. The whole variable domain, filled in from reference TRBV7-9 and TRBJ1-1, reads DTGVSQNPRHKITKRGQNVTFRCDPISEHNRLYWYRQTLGQGPEFLTYFQNEAQLEKSRLLSDRFSAERPKGSFSTLEIQRTEQGDSAMYLCASSHPLRGTEAFFGQGTRLTVV.

The sample holds many counts of this clonotype. The chain uses TRBV5-1 and TRBJ1-2, with 8 bases that match TRBD1. This CDR3 region has 15 residues. V lost 5 bases and J lost 4; bases outside the gene matches: 10. The germline V gene encodes CDR1 SGHRS and CDR2 YFSETQ. CDR3 DNA sequence: TGCGCCAGCAGAGCGGGACAGGAGGGCAGCTATGGCTACACCTTC. Amino acids: CASRAGQEGSYGYTF. Variable domain in full (rest from reference TRBV5-1 and TRBJ1-2): KAGVTQTPRYLIKTRGQQVTLSCSPISGHRSVSWYQQTPGQGLQFLFEYFSETQRNKGNFPGRFSGRQFSNSRSEMNVSTLELGDSALYLCASRAGQEGSYGYTFGSGTRLTVV.

This clonotype came up a few times. The rearrangement links TRBV6-5 to TRBJ1-2, with 8 positions matching TRBD1. The CDR3 totals 15 residues. V gave up 0 bases and J gave up 4 bases; unmatched junction bases: 4. Per germline, CDR1 MNHEY and CDR2 SVGAGI. The CDR3 sequence: CASSYSTRGPYGYTF. Written as DNA, the CDR3 is TGTGCCAGCAGTTACTCGACCAGGGGGCCCTATGGCTACACCTTC.

The sample holds many counts of this clonotype. The chain has TRBV30 and TRBJ2-1, with a tentative D call TRBD2 (6 bases). The V gene's germline CDR1 is GTSNPN and CDR2 SVGIG (reference sequence). V shed 0 bases and J shed 7 bases, with 13 bases lying between them. The CDR3 runs 14 residues. The CDR3 DNA is TGTGCCTGGAGTGTAGGGGAGGAGTTAAATGAGCAGTTCTTC. Encoded protein: CAWSVGEELNEQFF.

With respect to this clonotype: A read error is possible here, since a much larger clone lies one base away. The gene calls are TRBV27 and TRBJ2-7, with D maybe TRBD1 (6 bases). V was trimmed by 3 bases and J by 3 bases, leaving 9 bases between them. The germline gives CDR1 MNHEY, CDR2 SMNVEV (reference sequence). CDR3 size: 13 residues. The DNA for the CDR3 is TGTGCCAGCAGTTTCGACAGGAGCTACGAGCAGTACTTC. Protein product: CASSFDRSYEQYF.

The rearrangement joins TRBV7-2 to TRBJ1-2, with D possibly matching TRBD1 (6 bases). This CDR3 comprises 12 residues. The germline V gene encodes CDR1 SGHTA and CDR2 FQGNSA. V lost 4 bases and J 5 bases, leaving 8 bases between the germline ends. The CDR3 nucleotides are TGTGCCAGCAGCTCCGGACAGTATGGCTACACCTTC. This gives the protein CASSSGQYGYTF. The whole variable domain, remainder taken from reference TRBV7-2 and TRBJ1-2, is GAGVSQSPSNKVTEKGKDVELRCDPISGHTALYWYRQSLGQGLEFLIYFQGNSAPDKSGLPSDRFSAERTGGSVSTLTIQRTQQEDSAVYLCASSSGQYGYTFGSGTRLTVV.

This clonotype was observed many times. CDR3 DNA: TGTGCCAGCAGCGCTGGGGGACCCTACGAGCAGTACTTC. Translated, it gives CASSAGGPYEQYF. The chain recombines TRBV9 with TRBJ2-7; D may correspond to TRBD1 or TRBD2 (5 bases each). The CDR3 spans 13 residues. V was shortened by 3 bases and J by 2 bases, with 9 bases between the two germline ends. The V gene's germline CDR1 is SGDLS and CDR2 YYNGEE.

This clonotype was recorded at least ten times. The rearrangement uses TRBV6-5 and TRBJ2-7; D not certain. The CDR3 covers 13 residues. Looked up from germline, CDR1 is MNHEY and CDR2 is SVGAGI. The V end lost 6 bases, the J end lost 6 bases, and 15 bases lay between the germline ends. The CDR3 is CASSFLLGGEQYF. CDR3 nucleotide sequence: TGTGCCAGCAGCTTCCTCCTAGGCGGCGAGCAGTACTTC.

This clonotype appeared a few times. This chain connects TRBV6-2 or TRBV6-3 to TRBJ2-7, with TRBD1 matching over 10 bases. Germline trimming cut 5 bases from V and 3 bases from J; bases unmatched to any gene: 10. The CDR3 has 16 residues. Looked up from germline, CDR1 is MNHEY and CDR2 is SVGEGT. In DNA form, the CDR3 reads TGTGCCAGCAGTCTGTTCGGGACAGGGGCCTTCTACGAGCAGTACTTC. Protein product: CASSLFGTGAFYEQYF.

Here the CDR3 reads CSALGQTYEQYF. As DNA, the CDR3 is TGCAGCGCGTTGGGACAGACCTACGAGCAGTACTTC. The chain is built from TRBV29-1 and TRBJ2-7; TRBD1 agrees at 7 bases. Per the germline V gene, CDR1 is SQVTM and CDR2 is ANQGSEA. J lost 2 bases, V lost 7 bases, and 5 bases had no gene match. This CDR3 contains 12 residues.

In this sample, this clonotype turned up a few times. J is TRBJ2-7 and V is TRBV6-5, with D possibly TRBD2 on 6 matching bases. The CDR3 contains 14 residues. V lost 2 bases to trimming and J lost 1 base, with 9 bases between them. Looked up from germline, CDR1 is MNHEY and CDR2 is SVGAGI. CDR3 DNA sequence: TGTGCCAGCAGTTACGGAGGGAAGTCCTACGAGCAGTACTTC. Translation: CASSYGGKSYEQYF.

This clonotype was seen many times. V usage is TRBV6-6 and J usage is TRBJ1-1; a weak D match, TRBD1 (5 bases). The CDR3 spans 14 residues. CDR1 and CDR2 (germline): MNHNY, SVGAGI (reference sequence). Trimming took 10 bases from V and 2 from J, leaving 17 bases between them. The CDR3 sequence: CATVHGASNTEAFF. In DNA form, the CDR3 reads TGTGCCACCGTCCACGGGGCCTCTAACACTGAAGCTTTCTTT.

This clonotype turned up a few times. This sequence joins TRBV5-1 and TRBJ2-7; 9 bases match TRBD1. Germline lookup yields CDR1 SGHRS and CDR2 YFSETQ. This CDR3 contains 13 residues. Trimming took 3 bases from V and 4 from J; bases not matched to a gene: 2. The CDR3 region is CASSSGQGYEQYF. In DNA, the CDR3 is TGCGCCAGCAGCTCTGGACAGGGGTACGAGCAGTACTTC.

V usage is TRBV21-1 and J usage is TRBJ2-4; the tabulated D call, TRBD1, remains unverified against the DNA. TRBV21-1 is noted as a pseudogene. This CDR3 has 17 residues. In DNA, the CDR3 is TGTGCCACTCATTCCGGGACCCCGGAACTAGCCAAAAACATTCAGTACTTC. Protein sequence: CATHSGTPELAKNIQYF.